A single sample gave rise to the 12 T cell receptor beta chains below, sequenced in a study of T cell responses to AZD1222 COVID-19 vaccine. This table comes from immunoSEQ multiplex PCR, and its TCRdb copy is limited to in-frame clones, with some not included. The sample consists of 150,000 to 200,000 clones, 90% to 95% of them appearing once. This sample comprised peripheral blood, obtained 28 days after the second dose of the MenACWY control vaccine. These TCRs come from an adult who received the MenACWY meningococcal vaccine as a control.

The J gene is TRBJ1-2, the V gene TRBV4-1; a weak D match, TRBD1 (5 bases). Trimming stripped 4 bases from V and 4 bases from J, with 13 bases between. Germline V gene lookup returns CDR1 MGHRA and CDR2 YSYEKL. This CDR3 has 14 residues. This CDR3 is CASSPMTEVYGYTF. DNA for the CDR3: TGCGCCAGCAGCCCGATGACAGAAGTCTATGGCTACACCTTC.

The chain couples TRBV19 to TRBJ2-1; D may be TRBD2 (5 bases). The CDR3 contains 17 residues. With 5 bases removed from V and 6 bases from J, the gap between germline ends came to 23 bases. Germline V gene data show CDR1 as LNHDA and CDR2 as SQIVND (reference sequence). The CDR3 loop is CASSHISGEITRNEQFF. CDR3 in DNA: TGTGCCAGTAGTCACATATCCGGGGAAATCACCCGCAATGAGCAGTTCTTC.

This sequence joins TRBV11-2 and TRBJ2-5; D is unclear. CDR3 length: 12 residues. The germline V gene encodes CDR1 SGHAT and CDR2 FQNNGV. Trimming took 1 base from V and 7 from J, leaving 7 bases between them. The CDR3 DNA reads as TGTGCCAGCAGCTTAGGTTCCGGGACCCAGTACTTC. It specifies CASSLGSGTQYF.

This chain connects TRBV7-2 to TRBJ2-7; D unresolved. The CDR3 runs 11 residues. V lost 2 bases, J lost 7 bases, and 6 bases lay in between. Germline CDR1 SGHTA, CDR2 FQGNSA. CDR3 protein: CASSLLREQYF. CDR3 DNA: TGTGCCAGCAGCTTATTGAGAGAGCAGTACTTC.

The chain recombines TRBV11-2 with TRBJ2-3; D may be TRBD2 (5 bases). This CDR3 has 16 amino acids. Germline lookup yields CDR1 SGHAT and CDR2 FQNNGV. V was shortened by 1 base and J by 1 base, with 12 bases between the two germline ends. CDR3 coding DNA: TGTGCCAGCAGCTTAGGCCGAGGAGCGGGCACAGATACGCAGTATTTT. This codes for CASSLGRGAGTDTQYF.

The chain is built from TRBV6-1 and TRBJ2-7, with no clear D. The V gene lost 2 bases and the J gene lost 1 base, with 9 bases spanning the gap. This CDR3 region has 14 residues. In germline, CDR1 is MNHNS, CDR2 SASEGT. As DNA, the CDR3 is TGTGCCAGCAGTGAATTCCTAGGGTCCTACGAGCAGTACTTC. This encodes CASSEFLGSYEQYF.

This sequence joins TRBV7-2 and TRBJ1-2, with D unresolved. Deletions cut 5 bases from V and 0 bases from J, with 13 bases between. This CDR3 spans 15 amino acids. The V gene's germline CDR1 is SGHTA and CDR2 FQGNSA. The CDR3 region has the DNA TGTGCCAGCAGCCAAAGTAGGGTTACTAACTATGGCTACACCTTC. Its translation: CASSQSRVTNYGYTF. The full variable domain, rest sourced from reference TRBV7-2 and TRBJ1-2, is GAGVSQSPSNKVTEKGKDVELRCDPISGHTALYWYRQSLGQGLEFLIYFQGNSAPDKSGLPSDRFSAERTGGSVSTLTIQRTQQEDSAVYLCASSQSRVTNYGYTFGSGTRLTVV.

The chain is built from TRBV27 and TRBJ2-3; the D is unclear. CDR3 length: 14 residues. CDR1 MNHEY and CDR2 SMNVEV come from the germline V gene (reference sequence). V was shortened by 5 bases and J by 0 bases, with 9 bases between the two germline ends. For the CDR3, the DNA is TGTGCCAGCAGTACCTACCATAGCACAGATACGCAGTATTTT. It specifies CASSTYHSTDTQYF.

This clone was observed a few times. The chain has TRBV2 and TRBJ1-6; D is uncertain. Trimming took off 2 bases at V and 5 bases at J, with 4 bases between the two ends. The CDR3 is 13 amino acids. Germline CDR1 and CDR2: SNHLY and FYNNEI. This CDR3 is CASSEQDNSPLHF. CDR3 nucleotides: TGTGCCAGCAGTGAACAGGATAATTCACCCCTCCACTTT.

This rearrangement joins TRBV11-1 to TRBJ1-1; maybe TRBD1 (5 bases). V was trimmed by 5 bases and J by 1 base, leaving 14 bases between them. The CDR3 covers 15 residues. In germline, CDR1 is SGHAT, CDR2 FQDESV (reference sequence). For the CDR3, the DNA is TGTGCCAGCAGCCCCCGCGAGGGACCGAACACTGAAGCTTTCTTT. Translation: CASSPREGPNTEAFF.

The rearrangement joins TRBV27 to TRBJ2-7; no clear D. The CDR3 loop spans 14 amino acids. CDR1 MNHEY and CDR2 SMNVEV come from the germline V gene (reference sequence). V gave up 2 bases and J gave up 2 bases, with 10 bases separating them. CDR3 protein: CASSLEKAAYEQYF. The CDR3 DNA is TGTGCCAGCAGTTTAGAGAAGGCCGCCTACGAGCAGTACTTC.

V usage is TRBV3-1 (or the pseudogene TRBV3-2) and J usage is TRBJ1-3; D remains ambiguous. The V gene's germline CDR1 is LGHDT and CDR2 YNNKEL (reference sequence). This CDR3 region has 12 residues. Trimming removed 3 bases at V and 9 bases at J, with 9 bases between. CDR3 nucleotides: TGTGCCAGCAGCCAGACTAGTCCCACCATATATTTT. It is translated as CASSQTSPTIYF.